These 20 T cell receptor beta chains share one sample of origin, sequenced in a study of T-cell memory formation after mild COVID-19. TCRdb passed the 5' RACE reads through MiXCR, listing each CDR3 protein once. This table holds about 560,000 distinct CDR3 sequences, approximately 15% found once. Sequencing was done on a sample of PBMCs or a T cell subset sorted from them (not recorded which). These receptor sequences come from an adult woman who had mild COVID-19 (a few samples of this study predate the infection). Cell type and time point are not known.

Only a few counts were recorded for this clonotype. The V and J genes are TRBV12-3 or TRBV12-4 and TRBJ2-7; 9 bases align to TRBD1. The CDR3 totals 15 residues. Losses at the gene ends were 7 bases for V and 4 bases for J; bases not matched to a gene: 11. CDR3 coding DNA: TGTGCCAGCAACGCTCCGGGACAGGGTTCTTACGAGCAGTACTTC. Protein sequence: CASNAPGQGSYEQYF.

The genes are TRBV24-1 and TRBJ2-2, with TRBD1 identical over 7 bases. CDR3 length: 17 amino acids. The ends lost 5 bases at V and 1 base at J; junction bases unmatched: 9. CDR1 KGHDR and CDR2 SFDVKD come from the germline V gene. CDR3 bases: TGTGCCACCAGTGGAATTCCGGGACAGAGGAACACCGGGGAGCTGTTTTTT. The encoded protein is CATSGIPGQRNTGELFF.

V usage is TRBV5-5 and J usage is TRBJ2-7; the match to TRBD2 covers 12 bases. V lost 4 bases and J lost 6; bases outside the gene matches: 11. The CDR3 consists of 16 residues. From germline, CDR1 is SGHKS and CDR2 YYEKEE (reference sequence). This CDR3 reads CASSPYPLAGGREQYF. DNA for the CDR3: TGTGCCAGCAGCCCCTATCCTCTAGCGGGAGGGCGCGAGCAGTACTTC.

Note on this clonotype: Mismatch with germline at one junction end may stem from a read error. V and J are TRBV24-1 and TRBJ1-5; TRBD1 might be the D (6 bases). The length of the CDR3 is 12 residues. Germline V CDR1 and CDR2: KGHDR, SFDVKD. DNA for the CDR3: TGTGCCACCAGTGATTTCCAGGGGCACCTGAATTTT. Protein sequence: CATSDFQGHLNF.

V gene TRBV18 combines with J gene TRBJ1-1; D may be TRBD1 (6 bases). Per germline, CDR1 KGHSH and CDR2 LQKENI. This CDR3 has 17 amino acids. The V end lost 6 bases, the J end lost 0 bases, and 20 bases lay between the germline ends. CDR3 sequence (DNA): TGTGCCAGCTCCCACCCGGGCGGGGGCGCAGTGAACACTGAAGCTTTCTTT. This gives the protein CASSHPGGGAVNTEAFF. Drawing the rest from reference TRBV18 and TRBJ1-1, the complete variable domain is NAGVMQNPRHLVRRRGQEARLRCSPMKGHSHVYWYRQLPEEGLKFMVYLQKENIIDESGMPKERFSAEFPKEGPSILRIQQVVRGDSAAYFCASSHPGGGAVNTEAFFGQGTRLTVV.

The V gene is TRBV6-4, the J gene TRBJ1-1, with D tentatively TRBD1 (5 bases). The germline V and J ends were trimmed by 0 bases and 4 bases, with 6 bases remaining between them. This CDR3 spans 13 amino acids. CDR1 MRHNA and CDR2 SNTAGT come from the germline V gene. CDR3 in DNA: TGTGCCAGCAGTGACTCGGGGGGCACTGAAGCTTTCTTT. Amino acid sequence: CASSDSGGTEAFF.

CDR3 DNA sequence: TGTGCCAGCAGTCAGATCGAGGTAGAGACCCAGTACTTC. It specifies CASSQIEVETQYF. The chain combines TRBV12-3 or TRBV12-4 with TRBJ2-5, with D uncertain. This CDR3 spans 13 amino acids. The germline V and J ends were trimmed by 5 bases and 4 bases, with 11 bases remaining between them.

The table lists this clonotype with many counts. Its ends do not fully match the called genes, so a read error is possible. The chain carries TRBV11-2 and TRBJ2-7, with 9 bases that match TRBD1. Germline V gene sequence: CDR1 SGHAT, CDR2 FQNNGV. The CDR3 is 18 residues long. CDR3 bases: TGTGCCAGCCGCTCGCCGGGACAGGGCTATCCGTCCTCCCACGAGCAGTACTTC. It encodes CASRSPGQGYPSSHEQYF. Using reference TRBV11-2 and TRBJ2-7 for the parts outside the CDR3, the full variable domain is EAGVAQSPRYKIIEKRQSVAFWCNPISGHATLYWYQQILGQGPKLLIQFQNNGVVDDSQLPKDRFSAERLKGVDSTLKIQPAKLEDSAVYLCASRSPGQGYPSSHEQYFGPGTRLTVT.

The genes are TRBV13 and TRBJ2-7; no clear D. This CDR3 contains 14 residues. V was shortened by 4 bases and J by 0 bases, with 10 bases between the two germline ends. Germline V gene sequence: CDR1 PRHDT, CDR2 FYEKMQ (reference sequence). CDR3 sequence (DNA): TGTGCCAGCAGCTGTAAGGGCGACTCCTACGAGCAGTACTTC. It yields the protein CASSCKGDSYEQYF. The full variable domain, in which reference TRBV13 and TRBJ2-7 provide the parts outside the CDR3, is AAGVIQSPRHLIKEKRETATLKCYPIPRHDTVYWYQQGPGQDPQFLISFYEKMQSDKGSIPDRFSAQQFSDYHSELNMSSLELGDSALYFCASSCKGDSYEQYFGPGTRLTVT.

This clonotype has more than one count but fewer than ten. The V gene is TRBV6-1, the J gene TRBJ2-4; D unclear. Trimming removed 3 bases at V and 10 bases at J, with 13 bases between. Looked up from germline, CDR1 is MNHNS and CDR2 is SASEGT. The CDR3 sequence is 13 residues long. CDR3 sequence reads: CASSDRRAQIQYF. The DNA for the CDR3 is TGTGCCAGCAGTGACCGCCGGGCCCAAATTCAGTACTTC.

This clonotype came up many times. This rearrangement joins TRBV6-6 to TRBJ1-5; TRBD1 matches at 9 bases. This CDR3 has 15 residues. V shed 5 bases, J shed 3 bases, and the junction held 5 bases outside the gene matches. Germline values: CDR1 MNHNY, CDR2 SVGAGI (reference sequence). The CDR3 region is CASSRGQGNNQPQHF. In DNA, the CDR3 is TGTGCCAGCAGTCGTGGACAGGGGAACAATCAGCCCCAGCATTTT.

This clonotype appeared a few times. This rearrangement joins TRBV20-1 to TRBJ2-4, with TRBD1 matching over 9 bases. J lost 8 bases, V lost 0 bases, and 8 bases had no gene match. Germline V CDR1 and CDR2: DFQATT, SNEGSKA (reference sequence). The length of the CDR3 is 15 residues. The CDR3 coding sequence is TGCAGTGCTAGAGATCAACAGGGGGCCTGGGACATTCAGTACTTC. Amino acid sequence: CSARDQQGAWDIQYF.

In its sample, this clonotype was seen a few times. The gene calls are TRBV21-1 and TRBJ2-4; TRBD2 reflects the table's D call only, with no check against the DNA. TRBV21-1 constitutes a pseudogene. This CDR3 has 19 residues. CDR3 sequence (DNA): TGTGCCAGCAGCAAAGGGGGGATGGGCGGAGGATCCTTTAAAAACATTCAGTACTTC. It is translated as CASSKGGMGGGSFKNIQYF.

This clonotype turned up a few times. The chain links TRBV12-3 or TRBV12-4 to TRBJ2-1, with 16 nucleotides matching TRBD2. J lost 5 bases, V lost 2 bases, and 9 bases had no gene match. The CDR3 spans 19 residues. CDR3 DNA sequence: TGTGCCAGCAGTTTAAGGGGACTAGCGGGAGGGCCACCGAACAATGAGCAGTTCTTC. This codes for CASSLRGLAGGPPNNEQFF.

This clonotype appeared a few times. This chain connects TRBV18 to TRBJ1-2; no clear D. The length of the CDR3 is 15 residues. The V end lost 0 bases, the J end lost 0 bases, and 8 bases lay between the germline ends. Germline V gene lookup returns CDR1 KGHSH and CDR2 LQKENI. The CDR3 sequence: CASSPPNIANYGYTF. The CDR3, as DNA: TGTGCCAGCTCACCACCAAACATAGCTAACTATGGCTACACCTTC.

Here the CDR3 DNA reads TGTGCCAGCAGCTCCCCCAGGGGGCTGAACACTGAAGCTTTCTTT. Protein sequence: CASSSPRGLNTEAFF. This rearrangement joins TRBV7-9 to TRBJ1-1, with 8 bases identical to TRBD1. From germline, CDR1 is SEHNR and CDR2 FQNEAQ (reference sequence). CDR3 length: 15 residues. Unmatched junction bases numbered 4, after V lost 4 bases and J lost 0 bases.

A few counts support this clonotype. In DNA form, the CDR3 reads TGTGCCAGCAGTTGGACTGCTCAAAACACTGAAGCTTTCTTT. Its translation is CASSWTAQNTEAFF. This chain links TRBV12-3 or TRBV12-4 with TRBJ1-1, with D unresolved. Trimming took 4 bases from V and 2 from J, leaving 11 bases between them. The length of the CDR3 is 14 residues.

In this sample, this clonotype turned up a few times. This chain links TRBV7-2 with TRBJ2-5, with 8 bases aligning to TRBD2. The CDR3 has 15 amino acids. V lost 5 bases to trimming and J lost 4 bases; unmatched junction nucleotides: 9. Looked up from germline, CDR1 is SGHTA and CDR2 is FQGNSA. The CDR3 DNA is TGTGCCAGCAGCCGGGCAGCGGGAGACGGAGAGACCCAGTACTTC. Its translation: CASSRAAGDGETQYF. Full variable domain (missing parts from reference TRBV7-2 and TRBJ2-5): GAGVSQSPSNKVTEKGKDVELRCDPISGHTALYWYRQSLGQGLEFLIYFQGNSAPDKSGLPSDRFSAERTGGSVSTLTIQRTQQEDSAVYLCASSRAAGDGETQYFGPGTRLLVL.

V usage is TRBV9 and J usage is TRBJ2-3; 7 positions match TRBD2. The CDR3 sequence is 15 residues long. V shed 0 bases and J 4 bases; nucleotides not matched to a gene: 5. Germline V gives CDR1 SGDLS, CDR2 YYNGEE. The CDR3 region is CASSVGARGSDTQYF. As DNA, the CDR3 is TGTGCCAGCAGCGTAGGAGCGCGGGGGTCAGATACGCAGTATTTT.

The rearrangement uses TRBV7-8 and TRBJ2-1; D might be TRBD2 (5 bases). Germline-derived CDR1 and CDR2 are SGHVS and FQNEAQ. The CDR3 runs to 17 residues. V was cut by 4 bases and J by 6 bases, with 22 bases left in between. Here the CDR3 DNA reads TGTGCCAGCAGCTGGAAGGACGGACTCCCTTTTGGCAATGAGCAGTTCTTC. Amino acid sequence: CASSWKDGLPFGNEQFF. Filled out from reference TRBV7-8 and TRBJ2-1, the complete variable domain reads GAGVSQSPRYKVAKRGQDVALRCDPISGHVSLFWYQQALGQGPEFLTYFQNEAQLDKSGLPSDRFFAERPEGSVSTLKIQRTQQEDSAVYLCASSWKDGLPFGNEQFFGPGTRLTVL.